This TCR beta chain emerged from a study of cytomegalovirus exposure and HLA in healthy donors. Across the whole study: One earlier analysis, a look at some 180 million T cells, found roughly 120 million unique TCR beta sequences. Study results and limitations: Prior analysis indicated that the majority of TCR beta V segments exhibited productivity approximately 90% or approximately 30% of the time.

Germline V lookup: CDR1 SEHNR, CDR2 FQNEAQ (reference sequence). This CDR3 has 16 amino acids. A multiplex PCR was run with 60 Vbeta primers and 13 Jbeta primers. Repertoires were generated with immunoSEQ multiplex PCR, while TCRdb's copy carries only in-frame clones and drops some. The repertoire holds approximately 190,000 clones, with around 64% as singletons. A few counts support this clone. The antigen is not known. The junction does not match germline at one end; this may be a read error. The clonotype was recovered from a man aged 40-49 years in good health and CMV-seropositive. Specimen: PBMCs. This chain uses TRBV7-9 with TRBJ2-5; 7 nucleotides match TRBD2. The CDR3 sequence: CSSSAPSGQGGETQYF. DNA of the CDR3: TGTTCCAGCAGCGCACCCTCCGGGCAGGGAGGGGAGACCCAGTACTTC. Combining the CDR3 with reference TRBV7-9 and TRBJ2-5 gives the whole variable domain DTGVSQNPRHKITKRGQNVTFRCDPISEHNRLYWYRQTLGQGPEFLTYFQNEAQLEKSRLLSDRFSAERPKGSFSTLEIQRTEQGDSAMYLCSSSAPSGQGGETQYFGPGTRLLVL.